This T cell receptor beta chain is drawn from a study of PD-1 blockade in classical Hodgkin lymphoma. Study-wide results and limits: Patients starting nivolumab less than 1 year after ASCT had lower diversity and were excluded from later analyses. Before treatment, TCR diversity in newly diagnosed patients was reportedly lower than in healthy donors.

Comments on this clone: Its antigen remains unidentified.

V shed 6 bases and J shed 4 bases, with 7 bases lying between them. The CDR3 is 12 residues long. Germline values: CDR1 MNHNS, CDR2 SASEGT. TCRdb's copy holds only in-frame clones and misses some; the assay was immunoSEQ multiplex PCR. The table has 25,000 to 30,000 clones, 65% to 80% seen once; the top ten hold 0.57%. Stated time point: cycle 4 day 1 (C4D1), after 5 to 7 weeks of nivolumab. Each patient experienced a relapse that followed autologous stem cell transplantation, and brentuximab vedotin exposure varied. Magnetic negative selection served to purify CD4+ T cells out of PBMCs that had been thawed.

The material was CD4+ T cells from blood, obtained before the fourth cycle of nivolumab. This TCR derives from a human donor with classical Hodgkin lymphoma. This sequence joins TRBV6-1 and TRBJ1-5; D is unresolved. The CDR3 DNA reads as TGTGCCAGCAGGAGGCGAAATCAGCCCCAGCATTTT. Its translation is CASRRRNQPQHF.